The 24 T cell receptor beta chains presented below share a single source sample, sequenced in a study of shared clonotypes between healthy human individuals. Using immunoSEQ multiplex PCR, the repertoire was profiled, and TCRdb retains in-frame clones only, with some absent. The repertoire includes roughly 1,500,000 clones, approximately 98% of them detected once, and roughly 0.45% sits in the top ten. The sequencing sample was made of naive CD4+ T cells sorted from blood. Subset indicated: CD45RA+ positively selected. The receptors here all came from a man aged 25-45 years in good health.

In its sample, this clone was seen once. V is TRBV30 and J is TRBJ2-7; no reliable D call. The CDR3 has 16 residues. V gave up 0 bases and J gave up 4 bases, with 19 bases separating them. From germline, CDR1 is GTSNPN and CDR2 SVGIG (reference sequence). The CDR3 sequence: CAWSVLKTQVFYEQYF. CDR3 DNA sequence: TGTGCCTGGAGTGTACTAAAGACGCAGGTGTTTTACGAGCAGTACTTC.

The chain employs TRBV18 and TRBJ2-3, with 9 bases lining up with TRBD1. Germline lookup yields CDR1 KGHSH and CDR2 LQKENI. J lost 3 bases, V lost 3 bases, and 7 bases had no gene match. This CDR3 spans 16 amino acids. CDR3: CASSPSTGGGTDTQYF. In nucleotides, the CDR3 is TGTGCCAGCTCACCTTCGACAGGGGGAGGGACAGATACGCAGTATTTT.

This chain uses TRBV6-4 with TRBJ2-3, with 7 bases matching TRBD1. This CDR3 comprises 15 residues. Germline CDR1 is MRHNA and CDR2 is SNTAGT. V lost 5 bases and J lost 2; bases outside the gene matches: 7. CDR3 DNA sequence: TGTGCCAGCAGTTACAGGGGAGATAACACAGATACGCAGTATTTT. This encodes CASSYRGDNTDTQYF.

The rearrangement joins TRBV7-8 to TRBJ2-7, with 9 positions matching TRBD1. Germline CDR1 SGHVS, CDR2 FQNEAQ. The CDR3 has 14 residues. With 5 bases clipped from V and 4 bases from J, the junction kept 6 bases outside the gene matches. CDR3 nucleotides: TGTGCCAGCAGCCGGACAGGGGCTTTATACGAGCAGTACTTC. Translation: CASSRTGALYEQYF. Variable domain in full (rest from reference TRBV7-8 and TRBJ2-7): GAGVSQSPRYKVAKRGQDVALRCDPISGHVSLFWYQQALGQGPEFLTYFQNEAQLDKSGLPSDRFFAERPEGSVSTLKIQRTQQEDSAVYLCASSRTGALYEQYFGPGTRLTVT.

The chain uses TRBV5-4 and TRBJ2-3; D not certain. The CDR3 consists of 13 residues. Trimming removed 4 bases at V and 4 bases at J, with 10 bases between. Looked up from germline, CDR1 is SGHNT and CDR2 is YYREEE (reference sequence). The CDR3 protein is CASSTDPPDTQYF. The CDR3 DNA sequence: TGTGCCAGCAGCACCGACCCCCCAGATACGCAGTATTTT.

The chain links TRBV5-1 to TRBJ2-3, with 13 bases identical to TRBD2. V gave up 4 bases and J gave up 1 base; unmatched junction bases: 6. The CDR3 extends over 17 amino acids. In germline, CDR1 is SGHRS, CDR2 YFSETQ. The CDR3 here is CASSEGLAGLRTDTQYF. The CDR3 DNA sequence: TGCGCCAGCAGCGAGGGACTAGCGGGACTCCGCACAGATACGCAGTATTTT.

The chain carries TRBV6-1 and TRBJ2-2, with a tentative D call TRBD1 (5 bases). The V end was cut by 6 bases, the J end by 3 bases, with 14 bases between. The CDR3 length is 15 residues. Germline V lookup: CDR1 MNHNS, CDR2 SASEGT. The CDR3 nucleotides read TGTGCCAGCAGAGAGACAGTGGGCCACACCGGGGAGCTGTTTTTT. It translates to CASRETVGHTGELFF.

Worth noting for this clone: This specimen includes other DNA sequences encoding the same CDR3. CDR3 coding DNA: TGTGCCAGCAGCTTAGCGCCGTCGGCCTACGAGCAGTACTTC. It is translated as CASSLAPSAYEQYF. The chain combines TRBV7-6 with TRBJ2-7; D is ambiguous. Per the germline V gene, CDR1 is SGHVS and CDR2 is FNYEAQ. The CDR3 length is 14 residues. The V and J ends lost 0 bases and 2 bases respectively, with 8 bases between them.

The V and J genes are TRBV18 and TRBJ2-1; D call uncertain. V lost 3 bases and J lost 5, with 32 bases in between. The CDR3 runs 21 residues. Germline V gene sequence: CDR1 KGHSH, CDR2 LQKENI. CDR3 residues: CASSPIFGQTNGLSLDNEQFF. The DNA of the CDR3 is TGTGCCAGCTCACCTATCTTCGGGCAGACGAACGGCCTCTCTTTGGACAATGAGCAGTTCTTC.

The J gene is TRBJ2-5, the V gene TRBV18; 11 bases line up with TRBD2. The CDR3 has 17 residues. Germline loops: CDR1 KGHSH, CDR2 LQKENI. With V trimmed by 0 bases and J by 4 bases, 7 bases remained unmatched. The CDR3 reads CASSPPNLAGGGETQYF. In DNA, the CDR3 is TGTGCCAGCTCACCACCGAATCTAGCGGGAGGCGGAGAGACCCAGTACTTC.

The chain carries TRBV2 and TRBJ2-1, with D perhaps being TRBD1 or TRBD2 (6 bases each). The CDR3 is 17 residues long. Trimming removed 3 bases from V and 9 bases from J, with 24 bases in between. Looked up from germline, CDR1 is SNHLY and CDR2 is FYNNEI. CDR3 sequence: CASSDTGGRDQTSEQFF. Written as DNA, the CDR3 is TGTGCCAGCAGTGACACTGGGGGGCGGGACCAAACAAGTGAGCAGTTCTTC.

The chain carries TRBV7-8 and TRBJ2-1; D is possibly TRBD2 (6 bases). This CDR3 spans 14 amino acids. Looked up from germline, CDR1 is SGHVS and CDR2 is FQNEAQ. Deletions cut 5 bases from V and 4 bases from J, with 12 bases between. In DNA form, the CDR3 reads TGTGCCAGCAGCGGGGGACTGTATTACAATGAGCAGTTCTTC. Translation: CASSGGLYYNEQFF. Complete variable domain (other parts from reference TRBV7-8 and TRBJ2-1): GAGVSQSPRYKVAKRGQDVALRCDPISGHVSLFWYQQALGQGPEFLTYFQNEAQLDKSGLPSDRFFAERPEGSVSTLKIQRTQQEDSAVYLCASSGGLYYNEQFFGPGTRLTVL.

The CDR3 DNA sequence: TGTGCCAGCAGCGTCACAGGGAGTGGAAACACCATATATTTT. It is translated as CASSVTGSGNTIYF. This rearrangement joins TRBV5-6 to TRBJ1-3, with D maybe TRBD1 (6 bases). CDR3 length: 14 amino acids. V was cut by 4 bases and J by 3 bases, with 11 bases left in between. Germline CDR1 is SGHDT and CDR2 is YYEEEE. The full variable domain, with the rest looked up from reference TRBV5-6 and TRBJ1-3, is DAGVTQSPTHLIKTRGQQVTLRCSPKSGHDTVSWYQQALGQGPQFIFQYYEEEERQRGNFPDRFSGHQFPNYSSELNVNALLLGDSALYLCASSVTGSGNTIYFGEGSWLTVV.

V usage is TRBV7-6 and J usage is TRBJ2-7; TRBD2 matches 9 bases. Germline-derived CDR1 and CDR2 are SGHVS and FNYEAQ. The junction had 1 base not matched to a gene; V was cut back by 1 base and J by 0 bases. There are 15 residues in the CDR3. The CDR3 nucleotides read TGTGCCAGCAGCTTAGAAGCGGGAGGCTCCTACGAGCAGTACTTC. It codes for CASSLEAGGSYEQYF.

V and J are TRBV5-1 and TRBJ2-5; 12 bases are a match to TRBD2. Per the germline V gene, CDR1 is SGHRS and CDR2 is YFSETQ. Trimming at V came to 2 bases and at J to 5 bases, leaving 7 bases not matched to a gene. The CDR3 extends over 16 amino acids. The CDR3, as DNA: TGCGCCAGCAGCTTCTTGAGACTAGCGGGAGTGGAGACCCAGTACTTC. This encodes CASSFLRLAGVETQYF.

The V call is TRBV18, the J call TRBJ1-2; D remains ambiguous. The CDR3 has 15 residues. Germline lookup yields CDR1 KGHSH and CDR2 LQKENI. The ends were cut back, 3 bases at V and 2 bases at J, with 13 bases in the middle. The CDR3: CASSPILSWNYGYTF. For the CDR3, the DNA is TGTGCCAGCTCACCCATTCTAAGCTGGAACTATGGCTACACCTTC. The complete variable domain, with remaining parts taken from reference TRBV18 and TRBJ1-2, reads NAGVMQNPRHLVRRRGQEARLRCSPMKGHSHVYWYRQLPEEGLKFMVYLQKENIIDESGMPKERFSAEFPKEGPSILRIQQVVRGDSAAYFCASSPILSWNYGYTFGSGTRLTVV.

V and J are TRBV15 and TRBJ1-3, with D unresolved. The CDR3 is 11 residues long. Trimming took off 0 bases at V and 12 bases at J, with 6 bases between the two ends. Germline V gene lookup returns CDR1 LNHNV and CDR2 YYDKDF (reference sequence). CDR3 region: CATSRDHSIYF. Written as DNA, the CDR3 is TGTGCCACCAGCAGAGATCACAGCATATATTTT.

This rearrangement joins TRBV5-1 to TRBJ2-2; 14 bases fit TRBD2. Trimming cost V 4 bases and J 6 bases; bases outside gene matches: 8. Germline values: CDR1 SGHRS, CDR2 YFSETQ. The CDR3 is made up of 17 amino acids. The CDR3 DNA reads as TGCGCCAGCAGCACAGGGACTAGCGGGAGCTCGGCCGGGGAGCTGTTTTTT. It is translated as CASSTGTSGSSAGELFF.

The chain combines TRBV9 with TRBJ1-4; D gene unclear. V was cut by 5 bases and J by 3 bases, with 14 bases left in between. The CDR3 contains 15 residues. Looked up from germline, CDR1 is SGDLS and CDR2 is YYNGEE. CDR3: CASSVSVAPNEKLFF. CDR3 bases: TGTGCCAGCAGTGTATCGGTTGCACCTAATGAAAAACTGTTTTTT.

V is TRBV23-1 and J is TRBJ1-5, with TRBD1 identical over 10 bases. TRBV23-1 is recorded as an ORF, its role being uncertain. The CDR3 has 17 amino acids. With V trimmed by 4 bases and J by 1 base, 7 bases remained unmatched. The CDR3 spells CASSLARDRGSNQPQHF. CDR3 coding DNA: TGCGCCAGCAGTCTAGCGCGGGACAGGGGAAGCAATCAGCCCCAGCATTTT.

V and J are TRBV5-5 and TRBJ2-1; 9 nucleotides match TRBD2. The ends lost 4 bases at V and 5 bases at J; junction bases unmatched: 10. Germline CDR1 and CDR2: SGHKS and YYEKEE (reference sequence). This CDR3 is 16 amino acids long. The CDR3 protein is CASSPRTSAIHNEQFF. The CDR3 DNA reads as TGTGCCAGCAGCCCACGGACTAGCGCCATCCACAATGAGCAGTTCTTC. Variable domain in full (rest from reference TRBV5-5 and TRBJ2-1): DAGVTQSPTHLIKTRGQQVTLRCSPISGHKSVSWYQQVLGQGPQFIFQYYEKEERGRGNFPDRFSARQFPNYSSELNVNALLLGDSALYLCASSPRTSAIHNEQFFGPGTRLTVL.

On this clone: The identical CDR3 is also encoded by other nucleotide sequences in the sample. This sequence joins TRBV19 and TRBJ2-1; 8 bases map to TRBD2. CDR1 and CDR2 (germline): LNHDA, SQIVND (reference sequence). J gave up 4 bases and V 4 bases, and 0 bases lay outside the gene matches. CDR3 length: 13 amino acids. The CDR3 spells CASSSGRYNEQFF. The CDR3 DNA reads TGTGCCAGTAGTAGCGGGAGGTACAATGAGCAGTTCTTC.

The rearrangement uses TRBV7-9 and TRBJ2-7; a weak D match, TRBD1 (6 bases). The CDR3 extends over 14 amino acids. V was cut by 6 bases and J by 12 bases, with 24 bases left in between. The germline CDR1 and CDR2 sequences are SEHNR and FQNEAQ (reference sequence). In DNA form, the CDR3 reads TGTGCCAGCAGATTGACAGGTGATACACATTTTGTGTACTTC. Protein product: CASRLTGDTHFVYF.

The chain is built from TRBV2 and TRBJ2-5, with TRBD2 matching over 11 bases. The CDR3 contains 16 residues. Germline V gene data show CDR1 as SNHLY and CDR2 as FYNNEI. Trimming took 8 bases from V and 1 from J; bases not matched to a gene: 9. CDR3 sequence reads: CASGWGTSGPQETQYF. CDR3 nucleotide sequence: TGTGCCAGCGGCTGGGGGACTAGCGGTCCCCAAGAGACCCAGTACTTC.